This T cell receptor (beta chain) was observed in a study of shared clonotypes between healthy human individuals. Method: immunoSEQ multiplex PCR; TCRdb's copy keeps in-frame clones and lacks some. The data hold 500,000 to 650,000 clones, with roughly four fifths observed a single time. Study-wide results and limits: Tissue TCR repertoires likely differ from these blood-only repertoires.

Note on this clone: Antigen unknown.

With 1 base clipped from V and 8 bases from J, the junction kept 5 bases outside the gene matches. The CDR3 spans 15 residues. CDR1 SGHVS and CDR2 FQNEAQ come from the germline V gene. The specimen sequenced was PBMCs. The origin of this receptor is a woman between 35 and 50 years old in good health. Some clones in this sample may be carry-over from other donors' samples. J is TRBJ1-4 and V is TRBV7-8, with 9 bases identical to TRBD1. The DNA of the CDR3 is TGTGCCAGCAGCTTAGTGGGACAGGGACACGAAAAACTGTTTTTT. Its translation: CASSLVGQGHEKLFF. Based on the CDR3 plus reference TRBV7-8 and TRBJ1-4, the full variable domain is GAGVSQSPRYKVAKRGQDVALRCDPISGHVSLFWYQQALGQGPEFLTYFQNEAQLDKSGLPSDRFFAERPEGSVSTLKIQRTQQEDSAVYLCASSLVGQGHEKLFFGSGTQLSVL.